This TCR beta chain was captured in a study of T cell clones after liver transplantation. Study overall: Post-transplant blood was tracked for graft-donor-reactive T cell clones identified in a pre-transplant mixed lymphocyte reaction.

Trimming took 5 bases from V and 10 from J; bases not matched to a gene: 14. Germline lookup yields CDR1 SEHNR and CDR2 FQNEAQ (reference sequence). The CDR3 spans 17 residues. With respect to this clone: Its cognate antigen is unknown.

Clones were sequenced by immunoSEQ multiplex PCR, and TCRdb holds only the in-frame ones, with some missing. The table lists about 120,000 clones, approximately 90% of them singletons. Study findings and constraints: Graft donor-reactive T cells may have migrated into the graft rather than being deleted.

The sequencing here drew on CD4+ T cells from blood, taken 12 months after liver transplant. The TCR originated in a human patient who received a liver transplant. Some T cells may trace back to the graft donor. The V and J genes are TRBV7-9 and TRBJ2-1, with TRBD2 matching over 13 bases. Written as DNA, the CDR3 is TGTGCCAGCAGCCAAGGACTAGCGGGAGTTGTCCCAATAGAGCAGTTCTTC. Its translation is CASSQGLAGVVPIEQFF.